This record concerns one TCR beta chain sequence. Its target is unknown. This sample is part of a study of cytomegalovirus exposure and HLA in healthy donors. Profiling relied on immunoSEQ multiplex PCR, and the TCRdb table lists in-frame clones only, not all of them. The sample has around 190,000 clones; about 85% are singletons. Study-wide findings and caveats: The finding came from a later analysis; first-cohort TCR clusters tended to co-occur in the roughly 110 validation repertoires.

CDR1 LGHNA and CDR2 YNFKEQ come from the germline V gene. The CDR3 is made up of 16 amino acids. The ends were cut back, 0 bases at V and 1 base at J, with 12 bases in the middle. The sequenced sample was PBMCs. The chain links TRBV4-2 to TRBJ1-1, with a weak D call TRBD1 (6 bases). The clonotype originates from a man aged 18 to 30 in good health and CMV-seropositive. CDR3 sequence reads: CASSQDPLGQNTEAFF. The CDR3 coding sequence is TGTGCCAGCAGCCAAGACCCTTTGGGACAGAACACTGAAGCTTTCTTT.